This T cell receptor beta chain comes out of a study of chemoradiotherapy in HPV16-positive cancers. Overall study results and limits: Only two HPV16-positive patients supplied the functional HPV-specificity definition. For HPV16-positive patients, expanding HPV-responsive T cells associated with longer recurrence-free survival. During treatment, candidate HPV-specific clones and E7-related motifs expanded in tumor.

This clone was detected once. Its antigen is unknown. Here immunoSEQ multiplex PCR was the method, and the copy in TCRdb shows in-frame clones only, minus some. Found here are over 5,000 clones, over 65% of them singletons; the top ten hold about two fifths. The CDR3 contains 15 residues. CDR1 LGHNA and CDR2 YNFKEQ come from the germline V gene. Trimming removed 2 bases from V and 5 bases from J, with 15 bases in between. This chain connects TRBV4-2 to TRBJ1-2; D is unclear. This material was acquired from a patient who underwent chemoradiotherapy. This clonotype was obtained from a human donor with HPV-associated anogenital cancer. The CDR3 nucleotides read TGTGCCAGCAGCCAACTTACTGAGACTTATTATGGCTACACCTTC. It translates to CASSQLTETYYGYTF.